The 15 T cell receptor beta chains reported below all come from one sample, sequenced in a study of identical twins. TCRdb reprocessed the 5' RACE reads via MiXCR and lists one record per CDR3 protein. The sample lists approximately 630,000 distinct CDR3 sequences, about 7.1% occurring once. The same data also contributed to another study, on yellow fever vaccine responses in identical twins.

Sequencing input: PBMCs. These receptors were taken from a young woman in good health.

The chain employs TRBV10-2 and TRBJ1-1; TRBD1 might be the D (5 bases). Germline V gene lookup returns CDR1 WSHSY and CDR2 SAAADI. Trimming removed 6 bases from V and 1 base from J, with 12 bases in between. The CDR3 runs 14 residues. The CDR3 sequence: CASRNEQANTEAFF. CDR3 nucleotides: TGCGCCAGCAGGAATGAACAGGCGAACACTGAAGCTTTCTTT.

The table lists this clonotype with a few counts. The rearrangement uses TRBV7-3 and TRBJ1-1; 8 bases are shared with TRBD1. J gave up 8 bases and V 1 base, and 12 bases lay outside the gene matches. The length of the CDR3 is 16 residues. Looked up from germline, CDR1 is SGHTA and CDR2 is FQGTGA. CDR3 loop: CASSLRPGGAPSEAFF. DNA of the CDR3: TGTGCCAGCAGCTTAAGGCCAGGGGGCGCCCCGTCCGAAGCTTTCTTT.

The V gene is TRBV11-1, the J gene TRBJ2-5, with 8 nucleotides matching TRBD2. The CDR3 is 16 amino acids. Trimming cost V 4 bases and J 3 bases; bases outside gene matches: 10. Germline CDR1 and CDR2: SGHAT and FQDESV (reference sequence). The DNA for the CDR3 is TGTGCCAGCAGCTCCCCCTATAGCGGGAACGAAGAGACCCAGTACTTC. Its protein is CASSSPYSGNEETQYF.

This clonotype was seen a handful of times. The CDR3 is CATSDLQGHEQFF. In DNA, the CDR3 is TGTGCCACCAGTGACTTGCAGGGCCATGAGCAGTTCTTC. The chain joins TRBV24-1 to TRBJ2-1, with D maybe TRBD1 (5 bases). The ends were cut back, 4 bases at V and 8 bases at J, with 11 bases in the middle. Germline V lookup: CDR1 KGHDR, CDR2 SFDVKD. CDR3 length: 13 residues.

This clonotype was seen repeatedly, ten times or more. The V gene is TRBV12-3 or TRBV12-4, the J gene TRBJ2-2, with TRBD2 matching over 13 bases. With V trimmed by 2 bases and J by 6 bases, 6 bases remained unmatched. This CDR3 has 17 residues. CDR3 amino acids: CASSLFGGLAGSGELFF. CDR3 DNA: TGTGCCAGCAGTTTATTCGGGGGACTAGCGGGATCCGGGGAGCTGTTTTTT.

The chain combines TRBV12-3 or TRBV12-4 with TRBJ1-5; 7 bases align to TRBD1. V lost 6 bases to trimming and J lost 9 bases; unmatched junction nucleotides: 11. The CDR3 has 14 residues. CDR3 residues: CASSVRDSYWPQHF. CDR3 nucleotides: TGTGCCAGCAGCGTCCGGGACAGTTATTGGCCCCAGCATTTT.

The J gene is TRBJ2-1, the V gene TRBV20-1; the match to TRBD1 covers 7 bases. CDR3 length: 15 amino acids. After removal of 0 bases from V and 2 bases from J, the junction contained 4 bases not matched to a gene. The germline V gene encodes CDR1 DFQATT and CDR2 SNEGSKA (reference sequence). The CDR3 spells CSARDWDSPYNEQFF. CDR3 bases: TGCAGTGCTAGAGATTGGGACAGTCCCTACAATGAGCAGTTCTTC.

This clonotype was found many times. The chain carries TRBV7-8 and TRBJ2-1, with D unclear. Per the germline V gene, CDR1 is SGHVS and CDR2 is FQNEAQ. V gave up 1 base and J gave up 12 bases, with 7 bases separating them. CDR3 length: 11 residues. The DNA of the CDR3 is TGTGCCAGCAGCTTAGAGTCCGCGCAGTTCTTC. This gives the protein CASSLESAQFF.

The chain uses TRBV11-1 and TRBJ2-1, with a tentative D call TRBD1 (7 bases). Germline values: CDR1 SGHAT, CDR2 FQDESV (reference sequence). V lost 3 bases and J 2 bases, leaving 14 bases between the germline ends. The CDR3 covers 16 residues. CDR3: CASSFRQGGPYNEQFF. The CDR3 DNA sequence: TGTGCCAGCAGCTTCCGCCAGGGGGGCCCCTACAATGAGCAGTTCTTC.

The table lists this clonotype with a few counts. The chain employs TRBV11-2 and TRBJ2-5, with TRBD1 identical over 8 bases. The V gene's germline CDR1 is SGHAT and CDR2 FQNNGV. J lost 4 bases, V lost 5 bases, and 9 bases had no gene match. The length of the CDR3 is 15 residues. CDR3 sequence: CASSLSDRGIETQYF. The CDR3 DNA follows: TGTGCCAGCAGCCTCTCAGACAGGGGCATAGAGACCCAGTACTTC.

This clonotype occurred many times. This chain connects TRBV27 to TRBJ2-5; D might be TRBD2 (5 bases). The CDR3 sequence is 16 residues long. Trimming took 5 bases from V and 4 from J, leaving 20 bases between them. Germline-derived CDR1 and CDR2 are MNHEY and SMNVEV (reference sequence). Written as DNA, the CDR3 is TGTGCCAGCAGTCGGATAGCCCCTAGCCAGGCAGAGACCCAGTACTTC. Its translation is CASSRIAPSQAETQYF.

The chain carries TRBV7-8 and TRBJ2-1, with a weak D call TRBD2 (7 bases). This CDR3 spans 15 amino acids. Trimming stripped 5 bases from V and 7 bases from J, with 18 bases between. Germline V gives CDR1 SGHVS, CDR2 FQNEAQ. CDR3 sequence: CASSRRGREWNEQFF. CDR3 bases: TGTGCCAGCAGCCGGCGGGGGCGGGAGTGGAATGAGCAGTTCTTC.

This clonotype has just a few counts. The chain recombines TRBV20-1 with TRBJ2-5; 10 bases match TRBD2. Germline assignment: CDR1 DFQATT and CDR2 SNEGSKA (reference sequence). Unmatched junction bases numbered 13, after V lost 6 bases and J lost 9 bases. The CDR3 is 14 amino acids. CDR3: CSAPRTSGLGAQYF. The CDR3 DNA is TGCAGTGCCCCCCGGACTAGCGGCCTCGGGGCCCAGTACTTC.

This sequence joins TRBV7-6 and TRBJ2-3; 7 nucleotides match TRBD2. The CDR3 consists of 16 residues. Germline V lookup: CDR1 SGHVS, CDR2 FNYEAQ. V shed 3 bases, J shed 2 bases, and the junction held 8 bases outside the gene matches. The DNA of the CDR3 is TGTGCCAGCAGCTTCAGTCGAGCGGGGCCCACAGATACGCAGTATTTT. Translating gives CASSFSRAGPTDTQYF.

This clonotype was counted only a few times. This chain uses TRBV12-3 or TRBV12-4 with TRBJ1-5; maybe TRBD1 (5 bases). CDR3 length equals 14 residues. The V end was cut by 5 bases, the J end by 3 bases, with 11 bases between. The CDR3 region is CASSPWGYNQPQHF. For the CDR3, the DNA is TGTGCCAGCAGTCCCTGGGGGTACAATCAGCCCCAGCATTTT.